This TCR beta chain was retrieved from a study of OX40 agonist ivuxolimab in advanced cancers. For the wider study: Ivuxolimab, which targeted the costimulatory receptor OX40 (CD134), was an agonistic, fully human IgG2 monoclonal antibody. A male proportion of around 83% and a mean age of about 60 years, ranging from roughly 20 to 80, were recorded for the dose-escalation cohort. Of the approximately 54 dose-escalation patients, hepatocellular carcinoma was present in about 20, melanoma in roughly 15, renal cell carcinoma in 9 and head and neck cancer in 9. Intravenous ivuxolimab was administered to patients every 2 weeks at six dose levels: 0.01, 0.1, 0.3, 1.5, 3 and 10 mg/kg. The paper covers the monotherapy dose-escalation part of the phase I ivuxolimab trial, which included N ≈ 54 patients. Peripheral TCRbeta sequencing aimed to test whether ivuxolimab altered TCR sequence diversity and caused clonal T-cell expansion. Partial responses occurred in three dose-escalation patients, of whom one had hepatocellular carcinoma and two had cutaneous melanoma. Patients were allowed to have had prior anti-PD-1, anti-PD-L1 or anti-CTLA-4 therapy, and 40% of the dose-escalation patients had previously received checkpoint inhibitors.

Genomic DNA was extracted from sorted cells for sequencing of the TCRbeta CDR3 region. The immunoSEQ Assay was used for sequencing of TCRbeta CDR3 regions. Held by TCRdb, this immuneACCESS table contains in-frame sequences only and omits some clones. Under half of the omission traces to an unresolved V gene where checked; the cause of the rest is unknown. The sample records approximately 50,000 clones, over 90% of which are singletons. Around 19% of the sample rests with the top ten. The trial excluded patients who had a history of autoimmune disease or who were on systemic immunosuppression. Peripheral blood for TCR sequencing was collected from all dose cohorts at baseline, on cycle 4 day 1, and on cycle 7 day 1. The samples were drawn from a first-in-human, open-label, multicenter phase I dose-escalation trial of ivuxolimab. The trial enrolled adults with locally advanced or metastatic head and neck squamous cell, hepatocellular, melanoma or renal cell carcinoma. Before TCR sequencing, CD4+ and CD8+ T cells were separately sorted from peripheral blood.

CDR1 MNHEY and CDR2 SVGAGI were looked up in the germline V gene. Measured from the cysteine to the phenylalanine, the CDR3 is 14 residues long. The only DNA kept is the CDR3, 42 bases in frame from the first base. Trimming removed 5 bases from V and 3 bases from J; the gene matches leave 5 bases unexplained. Here is what the overall study found, with its caveats: After ivuxolimab, CD8+ T cells had more expanded clones than CD4+ T cells on average. The antigen specificity of the clonally expanded peripheral T cells was not determined. Clonal expansion of both CD4+ and CD8+ blood T cells was observed from baseline to week 6 at doses 0.1 to 3.0 mg/kg. Low levels of normalized T-cell clonal expansion were also seen in some nonresponding patients. Partial responders in the 0.1-3.0 mg/kg groups had among the lowest normalized peripheral clonal expansion, especially among CD8+ T cells.

As to this clone: The clone's antigen remains unknown. No base qualities exist here, and no much larger clone lies one base off it.

The V and J genes are TRBV6-5 and TRBJ2-7; 9 middle bases align to TRBD2. The source was CD4+ or CD8+ T cells sorted from blood, collected in a trial of the OX40 agonist ivuxolimab. The clonotype comes from an adult with an advanced solid tumor such as melanoma, head and neck, liver or kidney cancer. The CDR3 has the sequence CASSASGRLYEQYF. The DNA reads TGTGCCAGCAGTGCCAGCGGGAGGCTCTACGAGCAGTACTTC.